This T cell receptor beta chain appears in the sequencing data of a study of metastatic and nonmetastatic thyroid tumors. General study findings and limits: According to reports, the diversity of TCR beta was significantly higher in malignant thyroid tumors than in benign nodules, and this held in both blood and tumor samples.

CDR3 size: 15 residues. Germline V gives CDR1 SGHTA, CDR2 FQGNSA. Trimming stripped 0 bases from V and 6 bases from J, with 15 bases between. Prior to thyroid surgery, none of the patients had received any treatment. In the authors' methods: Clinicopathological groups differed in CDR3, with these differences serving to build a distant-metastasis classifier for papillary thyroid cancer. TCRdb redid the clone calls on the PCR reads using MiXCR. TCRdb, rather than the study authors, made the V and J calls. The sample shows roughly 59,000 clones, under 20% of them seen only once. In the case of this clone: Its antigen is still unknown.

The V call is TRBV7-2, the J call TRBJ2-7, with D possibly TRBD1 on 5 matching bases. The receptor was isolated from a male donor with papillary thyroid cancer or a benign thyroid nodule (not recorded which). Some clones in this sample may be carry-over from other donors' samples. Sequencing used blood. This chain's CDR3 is CASSLAPGSGREQYF. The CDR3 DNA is TGTGCCAGCAGCTTAGCCCCCGGGTCAGGGCGCGAGCAGTACTTC.